This TCR beta chain was recorded in a study of cytomegalovirus exposure and HLA in healthy donors. Overall study: Prior work identified around 110 million unique TCR beta sequences in roughly 190 million T cells. General study findings and limits: The study carried out a later analysis of TCR beta sequences. It associated around 17,000 of them with specific HLA alleles at a false discovery rate of 0.05. In terms of immune exposure information, only CMV serostatus was available. The classifier reportedly diagnosed cytomegalovirus status with high specificity and sensitivity.

It was with 60 Vbeta and 13 Jbeta primers that the PCR ran. Method: immunoSEQ multiplex PCR; TCRdb's copy keeps in-frame clones and lacks some. The table has roughly 160,000 clones, approximately 81% seen once. CDR1 and CDR2 (germline): MGHRA, YSYEKL. The CDR3 runs 14 residues. Deletions cut 1 base from V and 8 bases from J, with 12 bases between. A remark on this clone: As yet, its antigen is unknown.

Sequenced sample: PBMCs. The receptor was isolated from a young man in good health and CMV-seronegative. This chain joins TRBV4-1 and TRBJ1-5, with D uncertain. CDR3 region: CASSQGSGNEPQHF. The CDR3 coding sequence is TGCGCCAGCAGCCAAGGATCGGGAAATGAGCCCCAGCATTTT.